The present entry profiles one T cell receptor beta chain with its context. Authors' data handling: It was from reference gene primer amplification that nucleated cell counts were estimated. Profiling relied on immunoSEQ multiplex PCR, and the TCRdb table lists in-frame clones only, not all of them. For V, J and clone size, that table is used; D and trimming come from the DNA. The data hold about 100,000 clones, with approximately 89% observed a single time. This sample is drawn from a study of blood T cell repertoires in COVID-19. Study information: COVID-19 samples from acute and convalescent phases originated in the United States, Italy and Spain. Nucleic acid was either cDNA or gDNA, and it came from T cells, B-cell-depleted T cells, or PBMCs.

J gave up 8 bases and V 3 bases, and 21 bases lay outside the gene matches. Germline values: CDR1 MNHNS, CDR2 SASEGT. The CDR3 sequence is 18 residues long. This clonotype was sampled from a woman in her 30s with acute or convalescent COVID-19. V and J are TRBV6-1 and TRBJ1-2; 7 bases agree with TRBD1. Sequenced: peripheral blood. The CDR3 loop is CASSEGAEGQYHLEGYTF. The CDR3 nucleotides are TGTGCCAGCAGTGAGGGGGCGGAGGGACAGTACCACCTCGAAGGCTACACCTTC.